These 25 T cell receptor beta chains originate from one sample sequenced in a study of T cells in Graves' hyperthyroidism and ophthalmopathy. The TCR beta CDR3 regions underwent amplification using RNA transcripts as the source. During a first-round RT-PCR of the TCR CDR3, the HTBI primer set was used. TCRdb re-analysed the multiplex PCR reads in MiXCR, keeping a single row per CDR3 protein. The repertoire holds fewer than 400,000 distinct CDR3 sequences, with about 15% as singletons. The source material was blood. The receptors here all came from a young woman with Graves' hyperthyroidism that later progressed to Graves' ophthalmopathy.

This chain uses TRBV28 with TRBJ2-7; 8 bases are shared with TRBD2. V shed 7 bases, J shed 6 bases, and the junction held 11 bases outside the gene matches. Germline values: CDR1 MDHEN, CDR2 SYDVKM. The length of the CDR3 is 14 residues. The CDR3 DNA is TGTGCCAGCAACGGGGGGGGGGGAAAGCTCGAGCAGTACTTC. Its protein product is CASNGGGGKLEQYF.

This chain joins TRBV27 and TRBJ2-5; 11 bases are shared with TRBD2. Trimming took 2 bases from V and 1 from J; bases not matched to a gene: 9. This CDR3 contains 18 residues. Germline CDR1 MNHEY, CDR2 SMNVEV (reference sequence). CDR3 amino acids: CASSLDGGLAGGQETQYF. The DNA for the CDR3 is TGTGCCAGCAGTTTAGATGGCGGACTAGCGGGCGGCCAAGAGACCCAGTACTTC.

Many counts were recorded for this clonotype. V and J are TRBV5-6 and TRBJ2-7, with D perhaps TRBD2 (6 bases). The CDR3 runs 13 residues. V lost 1 base and J 2 bases, leaving 7 bases between the germline ends. The germline CDR1 and CDR2 sequences are SGHDT and YYEEEE. The CDR3 nucleotides are TGTGCCAGCAGCTTGCGGGGGACCTACGAGCAGTACTTC. Translated, it gives CASSLRGTYEQYF.

This sequence joins TRBV5-1 and TRBJ2-5; TRBD2 matches 14 bases. The CDR3 sequence is 15 residues long. Germline CDR1 is SGHRS and CDR2 is YFSETQ. V lost 4 bases to trimming and J lost 4 bases; unmatched junction nucleotides: 3. The CDR3: CASSPTSGRGETQYF. The CDR3 DNA reads TGCGCCAGCAGCCCGACTAGCGGGAGGGGAGAGACCCAGTACTTC.

This chain uses TRBV9 with TRBJ2-7; 7 nucleotides match TRBD1. The ends lost 4 bases at V and 2 bases at J; junction bases unmatched: 3. The germline gives CDR1 SGDLS, CDR2 YYNGEE. The CDR3 loop spans 13 amino acids. The CDR3 region is CASSKGATYEQYF. CDR3 coding DNA: TGTGCCAGCAGCAAGGGGGCTACCTACGAGCAGTACTTC.

This clonotype was seen many times. The chain has TRBV12-3 or TRBV12-4 and TRBJ2-1, with 9 bases fitting TRBD1. CDR3 length: 15 residues. J was trimmed by 8 bases and V by 3 bases; bases with no gene match: 8. The CDR3 DNA sequence: TGTGCCAGCAGTTTCCCCGGGACAGGGTTTCATGAGCAGTTCTTC. It encodes CASSFPGTGFHEQFF.

Regarding this clonotype: An end of the junction does not agree with germline; a read error may underlie this. The rearrangement joins TRBV3-1 to TRBJ2-7; TRBD2 is a possible D gene (5 bases). This CDR3 has 13 residues. From germline, CDR1 is LGHDT and CDR2 YNNKEL (reference sequence). CDR3 in amino acids: CTSETLGSYEQYF. The CDR3 DNA reads TGTACCAGTGAGACACTAGGCTCCTACGAGCAGTACTTC.

The chain carries TRBV30 and TRBJ2-2, with 8 bases that match TRBD2. Germline V lookup: CDR1 GTSNPN, CDR2 SVGIG (reference sequence). The CDR3 spans 16 residues. Unmatched junction bases numbered 9, after V lost 4 bases and J lost 2 bases. In DNA, the CDR3 is TGTGCCTGGAACCCGGGACTAGAAAGCAACACCGGGGAGCTGTTTTTT. Translation gives CAWNPGLESNTGELFF. Based on the CDR3 plus reference TRBV30 and TRBJ2-2, the full variable domain is SQTIHQWPATLVQPVGSPLSLECTVEGTSNPNLYWYRQAAGRGLQLLFYSVGIGQISSEVPQNLSASRPQDRQFILSSKKLLLSDSGFYLCAWNPGLESNTGELFFGEGSRLTVL.

V usage is TRBV27 and J usage is TRBJ1-4; 10 bases are a match to TRBD1. V lost 6 bases and J lost 7; bases outside the gene matches: 5. There are 14 residues in the CDR3. Germline-derived CDR1 and CDR2 are MNHEY and SMNVEV (reference sequence). CDR3 nucleotide sequence: TGTGCCAGCAGATGGGACAGGGGTAGTGAAAAACTGTTTTTT. It is translated as CASRWDRGSEKLFF.

The rearrangement uses TRBV29-1 and TRBJ1-2; 8 bases fit TRBD1. The CDR3 covers 16 residues. The ends lost 4 bases at V and 3 bases at J; junction bases unmatched: 13. In germline, CDR1 is SQVTM, CDR2 ANQGSEA. The CDR3 is CSVGEFGTGRDYGYTF. In DNA, the CDR3 is TGCAGCGTTGGGGAATTTGGGACAGGAAGGGACTATGGCTACACCTTC.

This clonotype was seen at least ten times. The CDR3 here is CSVEEGLAGTSWEQYF. The CDR3 region has the DNA TGCAGCGTTGAAGAGGGACTAGCGGGAACTTCGTGGGAGCAGTACTTC. The chain links TRBV29-1 to TRBJ2-7, with TRBD2 matching over 13 bases. Germline V gene data show CDR1 as SQVTM and CDR2 as ANQGSEA. This CDR3 contains 16 residues. V trimming: 0 bases; J trimming: 7 bases; junction bases outside the gene matches: 9.

The chain joins TRBV29-1 to TRBJ2-1; the match to TRBD2 covers 11 bases. The CDR3 is 15 amino acids. CDR1 and CDR2 from the germline V gene are SQVTM and ANQGSEA. The V gene end was trimmed by 1 base and the J gene end by 3 bases; junction bases not matched to a gene: 2. DNA of the CDR3: TGCAGCGTTGAAGGGGGGACTAGCGGCTACAATGAGCAGTTCTTC. Translation gives CSVEGGTSGYNEQFF.

This clonotype has at least ten counts. The chain has TRBV6-1 and TRBJ2-7; 10 nucleotides align to TRBD2. This CDR3 region has 15 residues. Germline values: CDR1 MNHNS, CDR2 SASEGT. With 6 bases clipped from V and 1 base from J, the junction kept 6 bases outside the gene matches. The CDR3 bases are TGTGCCAGCAGCCCCATACTAGCGGGGTCCTACGAGCAGTACTTC. Residues: CASSPILAGSYEQYF.

Many counts were recorded for this clonotype. The chain couples TRBV3-1 to TRBJ2-4; D is possibly TRBD1 or TRBD2 (6 bases each). Germline lookup yields CDR1 LGHDT and CDR2 YNNKEL (reference sequence). CDR3 size: 13 residues. V shed 4 bases and J shed 9 bases, with 13 bases lying between them. The chain's CDR3 is CASSLGGQLIQYF. CDR3 coding DNA: TGTGCCAGCAGCCTAGGGGGGCAGCTCATTCAGTACTTC.

The chain carries TRBV4-3 and TRBJ2-1, with a tentative D call TRBD2 (5 bases). V lost 0 bases and J lost 14, with 20 bases in between. This CDR3 has 15 amino acids. Germline-derived CDR1 and CDR2 are LGHNA and YSLEER. The CDR3 nucleotides are TGCGCCAGCAGCCAAGATGAGGGCGGAGGTGGAGAGAAGTTCTTC. Translating gives CASSQDEGGGGEKFF.

This chain joins TRBV20-1 and TRBJ1-1, with TRBD1 identical over 7 bases. This CDR3 spans 13 amino acids. Per the germline V gene, CDR1 is DFQATT and CDR2 is SNEGSKA (reference sequence). Trimming at V came to 5 bases and at J to 3 bases, leaving 6 bases not matched to a gene. The CDR3 region is CSAAGGGDTEAFF. The CDR3 DNA is TGCAGTGCTGCAGGGGGTGGTGACACTGAAGCTTTCTTT.

This clonotype appeared many times. The chain uses TRBV6-2 or TRBV6-3 and TRBJ2-7, with D possibly called TRBD1 or TRBD2 (5 bases each). Germline assignment: CDR1 MNHEY and CDR2 SVGEGT. CDR3 length: 15 amino acids. V lost 9 bases, J lost 6 bases, and 24 bases lay in between. In DNA form, the CDR3 reads TGTGCCAGTTTCGGGGCAGGGTCCTCCGCCTCCGAGCAGTACTTC. It yields the protein CASFGAGSSASEQYF.

The genes are TRBV5-1 and TRBJ2-1; D might be TRBD2 (6 bases). This CDR3 has 15 residues. The germline V gene has CDR1 SGHRS and CDR2 YFSETQ. Trimming stripped 4 bases from V and 4 bases from J, with 15 bases between. In DNA, the CDR3 is TGCGCCAGCAGCCGAGGCGGAGGGTTATACAATGAGCAGTTCTTC. It codes for CASSRGGGLYNEQFF.

V and J are TRBV6-2 or TRBV6-3 and TRBJ2-3; the D is unclear. Trimming removed 10 bases from V and 0 bases from J, with 17 bases in between. Germline V CDR1 and CDR2: MNHEY, SVGEGT. The CDR3 is 15 residues long. CDR3 DNA sequence: TGTGCCACCCTGATCGGTTACTCTAGCACAGATACGCAGTATTTT. As protein: CATLIGYSSTDTQYF.

This clonotype occurred a few times. The chain has TRBV20-1 and TRBJ2-7, with TRBD2 matching over 7 bases. V was clipped by 4 bases and J by 5 bases; unmatched bases: 2. Germline CDR1 and CDR2: DFQATT and SNEGSKA (reference sequence). The CDR3 is made up of 11 amino acids. For the CDR3, the DNA is TGCAGTGCTACGACTAGCAACGAGCAGTACTTC. This sequence encodes CSATTSNEQYF.

This clonotype was detected a few times. The chain is built from TRBV18 and TRBJ2-2; D might be TRBD1 (5 bases). V gave up 3 bases and J gave up 4 bases, with 9 bases separating them. The CDR3 loop spans 14 amino acids. Looked up from germline, CDR1 is KGHSH and CDR2 is LQKENI. This CDR3 is CASSPDRSTGELFF. The CDR3 DNA follows: TGTGCCAGCTCACCCGACAGATCCACCGGGGAGCTGTTTTTT. Combining the CDR3 with reference TRBV18 and TRBJ2-2 gives the whole variable domain NAGVMQNPRHLVRRRGQEARLRCSPMKGHSHVYWYRQLPEEGLKFMVYLQKENIIDESGMPKERFSAEFPKEGPSILRIQQVVRGDSAAYFCASSPDRSTGELFFGEGSRLTVL.

The chain couples TRBV27 to TRBJ2-7; 8 bases line up with TRBD1. With V trimmed by 6 bases and J by 6 bases, 7 bases remained unmatched. The CDR3 covers 13 residues. Germline CDR1 reads MNHEY; CDR2 reads SMNVEV (reference sequence). The CDR3 spells CASSTTGGFEQYF. The DNA for the CDR3 is TGTGCCAGCAGCACCACAGGGGGTTTCGAGCAGTACTTC.

This clonotype has a count of ten or more. The genes are TRBV6-1 and TRBJ1-1, with TRBD1 identical over 9 bases. The CDR3 is made up of 16 amino acids. Germline V gene lookup returns CDR1 MNHNS and CDR2 SASEGT. With 1 base clipped from V and 4 bases from J, the junction kept 7 bases outside the gene matches. DNA for the CDR3: TGTGCCAGCAGTGAAGATTACAGGGGGCTCGGCACTGAAGCTTTCTTT. This codes for CASSEDYRGLGTEAFF.

This clonotype was recorded many times. This CDR3 reads CASNRDRGRGYGYTF. CDR3 bases: TGTGCCAGCAACAGGGACAGGGGGCGCGGCTATGGCTACACCTTC. The chain recombines TRBV28 with TRBJ1-2; TRBD1 matches 12 bases. Looked up from germline, CDR1 is MDHEN and CDR2 is SYDVKM. The CDR3 extends over 15 amino acids. The trim removed 7 bases at V and 4 bases at J, leaving 7 bases unmatched.

This clonotype was found once. The rearrangement uses TRBV7-8 and TRBJ1-5, with D maybe TRBD1 (5 bases). This CDR3 has 19 amino acids. Germline V CDR1 and CDR2: SGHVS, FQNEAQ. V lost 2 bases to trimming and J lost 3 bases, with 23 bases between them. The CDR3 DNA follows: TGTGCCAGCAGCTTATATGCGGGGGAGTATCGCCGAGACAATCAGCCCCAGCATTTT. This translates into CASSLYAGEYRRDNQPQHF.